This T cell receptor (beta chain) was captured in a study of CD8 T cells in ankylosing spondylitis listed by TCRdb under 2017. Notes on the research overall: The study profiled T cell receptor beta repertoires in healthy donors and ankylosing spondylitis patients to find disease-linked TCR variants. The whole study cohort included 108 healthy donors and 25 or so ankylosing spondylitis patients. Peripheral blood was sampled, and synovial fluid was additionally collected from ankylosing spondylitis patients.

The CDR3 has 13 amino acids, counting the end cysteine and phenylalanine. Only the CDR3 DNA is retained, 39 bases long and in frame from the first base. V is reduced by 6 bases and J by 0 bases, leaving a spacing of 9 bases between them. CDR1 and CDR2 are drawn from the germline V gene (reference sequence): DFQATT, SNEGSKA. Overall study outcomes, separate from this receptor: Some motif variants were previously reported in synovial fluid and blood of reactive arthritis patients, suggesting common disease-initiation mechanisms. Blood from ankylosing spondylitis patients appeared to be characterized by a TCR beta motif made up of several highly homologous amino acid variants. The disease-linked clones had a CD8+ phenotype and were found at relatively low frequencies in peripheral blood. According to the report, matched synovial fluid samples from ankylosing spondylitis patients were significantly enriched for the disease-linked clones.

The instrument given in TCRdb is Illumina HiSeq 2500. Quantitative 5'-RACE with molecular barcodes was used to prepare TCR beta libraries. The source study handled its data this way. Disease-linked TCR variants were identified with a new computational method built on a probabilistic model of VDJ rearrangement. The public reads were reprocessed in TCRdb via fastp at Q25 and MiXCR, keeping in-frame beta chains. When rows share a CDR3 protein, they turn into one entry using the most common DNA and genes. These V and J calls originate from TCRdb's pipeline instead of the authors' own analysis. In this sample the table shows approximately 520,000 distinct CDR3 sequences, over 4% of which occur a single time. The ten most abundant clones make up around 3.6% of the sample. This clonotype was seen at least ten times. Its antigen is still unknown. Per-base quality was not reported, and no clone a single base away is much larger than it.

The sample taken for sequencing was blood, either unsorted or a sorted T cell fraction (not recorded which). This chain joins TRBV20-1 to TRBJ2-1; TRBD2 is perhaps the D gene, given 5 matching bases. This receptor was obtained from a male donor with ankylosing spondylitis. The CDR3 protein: CSAKTSSYNEQFF. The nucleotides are TGCAGTGCCAAAACTAGCTCCTACAATGAGCAGTTCTTC.